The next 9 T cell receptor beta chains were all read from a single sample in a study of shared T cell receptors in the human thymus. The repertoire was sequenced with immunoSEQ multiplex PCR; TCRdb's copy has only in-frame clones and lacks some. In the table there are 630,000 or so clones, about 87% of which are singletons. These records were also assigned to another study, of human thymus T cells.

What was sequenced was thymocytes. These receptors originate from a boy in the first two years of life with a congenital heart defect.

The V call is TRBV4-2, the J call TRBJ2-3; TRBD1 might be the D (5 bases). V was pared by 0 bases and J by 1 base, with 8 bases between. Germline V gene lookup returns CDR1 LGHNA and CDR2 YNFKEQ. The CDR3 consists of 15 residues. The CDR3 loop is CASSQDAGRTDTQYF. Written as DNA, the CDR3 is TGTGCCAGCAGCCAAGATGCAGGGCGCACAGATACGCAGTATTTT.

DNA of the CDR3: TGTGCCAGCAGCATCTCTAGCGGGGGTCCCTCCTACGAGCAGTACTTC. Translating it yields CASSISSGGPSYEQYF. The rearrangement uses TRBV7-9 and TRBJ2-7; 10 nucleotides agree with TRBD2. Germline V gene data show CDR1 as SEHNR and CDR2 as FQNEAQ (reference sequence). The J segment lost 0 bases and the V segment lost 5 bases, leaving 7 bases of the junction unmatched. CDR3 length: 16 residues. The entire variable domain, with the rest obtained from reference TRBV7-9 and TRBJ2-7, is as follows: DTGVSQNPRHKITKRGQNVTFRCDPISEHNRLYWYRQTLGQGPEFLTYFQNEAQLEKSRLLSDRFSAERPKGSFSTLEIQRTEQGDSAMYLCASSISSGGPSYEQYFGPGTRLTVT.

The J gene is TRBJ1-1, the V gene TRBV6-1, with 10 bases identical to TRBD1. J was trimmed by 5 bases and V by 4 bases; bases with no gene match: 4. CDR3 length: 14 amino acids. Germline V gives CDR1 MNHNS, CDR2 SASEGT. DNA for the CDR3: TGTGCCAGCAGTGGGGACAGGGGCGTAACTGAAGCTTTCTTT. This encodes CASSGDRGVTEAFF.

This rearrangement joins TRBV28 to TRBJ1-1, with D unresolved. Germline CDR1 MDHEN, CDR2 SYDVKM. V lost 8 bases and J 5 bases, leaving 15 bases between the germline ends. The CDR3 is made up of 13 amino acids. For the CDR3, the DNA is TGTGCCAGCCGGAGGGTAAATATGACTGAAGCTTTCTTT. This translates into CASRRVNMTEAFF.

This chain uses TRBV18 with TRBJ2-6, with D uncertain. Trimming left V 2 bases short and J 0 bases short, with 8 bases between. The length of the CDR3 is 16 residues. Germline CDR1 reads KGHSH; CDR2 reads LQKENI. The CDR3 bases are TGTGCCAGCTCACCAGTTTGGAGCTCTGGGGCCAACGTCCTGACTTTC. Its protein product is CASSPVWSSGANVLTF.

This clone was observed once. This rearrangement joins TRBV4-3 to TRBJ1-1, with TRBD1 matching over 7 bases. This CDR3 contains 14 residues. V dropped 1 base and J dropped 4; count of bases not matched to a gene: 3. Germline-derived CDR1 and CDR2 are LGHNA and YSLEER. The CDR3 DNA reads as TGCGCCAGCAGCCAAGTAAGGGGGCTCACTGAAGCTTTCTTT. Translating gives CASSQVRGLTEAFF.

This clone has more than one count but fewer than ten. The CDR3 coding sequence is TGCGCCAGCAGCCCCCGGGACAGGGGGCCAGCGGGGGGAAATACGCAGTATTTT. Its protein is CASSPRDRGPAGGNTQYF. The J gene is TRBJ2-3, the V gene TRBV4-3; 12 bases agree with TRBD1. V lost 4 bases to trimming and J lost 7 bases; unmatched junction nucleotides: 15. This CDR3 comprises 18 residues. Per germline, CDR1 LGHNA and CDR2 YSLEER.

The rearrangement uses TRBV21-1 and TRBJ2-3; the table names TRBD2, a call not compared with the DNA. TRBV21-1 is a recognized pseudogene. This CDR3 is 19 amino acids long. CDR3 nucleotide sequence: TGTGCCAGCAGCTATACTGAGGGAGAGCGGGGGGGATGCACAGATACGCAGTATTTT. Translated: CASSYTEGERGGCTDTQYF.

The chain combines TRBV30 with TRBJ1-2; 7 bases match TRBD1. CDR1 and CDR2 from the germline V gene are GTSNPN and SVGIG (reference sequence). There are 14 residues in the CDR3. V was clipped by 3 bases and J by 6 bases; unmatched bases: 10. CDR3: CAWSVPGRGNGYTF. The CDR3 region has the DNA TGTGCCTGGAGCGTGCCGGGCAGGGGGAATGGCTACACCTTC.